This section outlines one T cell receptor (beta chain) sequence together with its context. Its recognized antigen is unknown. No much larger clone is present one base from it, and per-base qualities are unavailable. Relative to germline, V is 5 bases shorter and J is 0 bases shorter, with 7 bases between their ends. The CDR3 sequence holds 13 residues, the cysteine and phenylalanine included. Just the 39-base CDR3 DNA is kept, in frame starting at base 1. Per the germline V gene, SGHTA is the CDR1 and FQGNSA is the CDR2. This record comes from a study of human T cells and chemical hapten exposure (dated by TCRdb to 2020 to 2023). For context, the study as a whole: For sensitization, 2% DPC in acetone was applied to a roughly 2 cm by roughly 2 cm area of upper inner arm skin. Patients additionally received weekly therapeutic DPC doses to the scalp throughout the approximately 25-week study period. Patch testing was done on the upper back using Finn chambers containing 0.01% DPC, and results were scored after 6 days according to International Contact Dermatitis Research Group standards. Most of the patients in the cohort were female, and the cohort covered alopecia areata with under or over 50% scalp involvement, alopecia totalis and alopecia universalis. Libraries were combined into a pool for sequencing, and differences in TCR yield between samples came mainly from small differences in library volumes within the pool. This study followed changes in the peripheral blood TCR repertoire in vivo during primary and secondary sensitization of alopecia patients to the hapten diphenylcyclopropenone (DPC). Blood samples were taken from patients before sensitization (week 0) and at 2, 6 and about 24 weeks after DPC sensitization. Twenty-nine alopecia patients provided blood for TCR sequencing at one to four time points (pre-sensitization, 2, 6 and 24 weeks). The study at large found these results: Because every patient had alopecia, a presumed autoimmune disease, the patients' immune response might differ from that of healthy individuals. A positive correlation was found between the number of PT1 expanded TCRs and patch test score, with significance reached at thresholds 8, 16 and 32 but not 4. Repeated subsampling changed both the strength of the expansion versus patch-test correlation and the threshold at which that correlation became significant. DPC sensitization did not change the number of TCRs with a frequency above 1 in 1000, and there was no evidence of changes in global repertoire structure. Expanded TCRs formed significantly more large CDR3 similarity clusters than pre-sensitization or healthy control sets, consistent with antigen-driven responses.

The meaning of the sample's time point label: patch test 3, about 24 weeks after DPC sensitization. The meaning of the sample's treatment or condition label: therapeutic diphenylcyclopropenone sensitization with weekly scalp DPC. At each patch-test visit, blood was drawn before the patch test was applied. Patients were considered eligible if aged 18 to 70, diagnosed with alopecia and deemed suitable for DPC therapy, and patients were excluded if pregnant. Total RNA was isolated from unfractionated whole blood collected in Tempus Blood RNA tubes. The library was prepared using RACE. TCRdb records NextSeq 500 as the sequencer. During library preparation, unique molecular identifiers were attached to individual cDNA molecules so that TCRs could be counted in a quantitative, reproducible way. For every blood RNA sample, sequencing covered both the TCR alpha and TCR beta chains. The paper's data handling went like this. A median of around 100,000 TCRs per sample was observed, with a range of 23,224 to 690,600. The Decombinator software suite was used to annotate the V, J and CDR3 of the TCR reads. Every sample was subsampled to the same number of TCRs (28,000) for the PS versus PT1 abundance plots. TCRs were defined as expanded if absent before sensitization and observed at least eight times at the 2-week time point. TCRdb trimmed the raw reads at Q25, called clones with MiXCR and kept productive beta chains. Every entry covers one CDR3 protein and lists the most common genes and DNA from its rows. Clone size and V and J calls follow TCRdb, not the original study. For this sample the table gives 190,000 or so distinct CDR3 sequences, of which around 25% were detected only once. Over 2% of the sample belongs to the ten largest clones.

The sample here was whole blood, taken in connection with sensitization to the hapten diphenylcyclopropenone (DPC). This sequence uses TRBV7-2 and TRBJ1-1; no confident D gene assignment can be made. The sequence was obtained from a woman aged 40 to 50 with alopecia areata. Some clones in this sample may be carry-over from other donors' samples. The DNA sequence reads TGTGCCAGCAGCACGAGGGTGAACACTGAAGCTTTCTTT. The encoded protein is CASSTRVNTEAFF.